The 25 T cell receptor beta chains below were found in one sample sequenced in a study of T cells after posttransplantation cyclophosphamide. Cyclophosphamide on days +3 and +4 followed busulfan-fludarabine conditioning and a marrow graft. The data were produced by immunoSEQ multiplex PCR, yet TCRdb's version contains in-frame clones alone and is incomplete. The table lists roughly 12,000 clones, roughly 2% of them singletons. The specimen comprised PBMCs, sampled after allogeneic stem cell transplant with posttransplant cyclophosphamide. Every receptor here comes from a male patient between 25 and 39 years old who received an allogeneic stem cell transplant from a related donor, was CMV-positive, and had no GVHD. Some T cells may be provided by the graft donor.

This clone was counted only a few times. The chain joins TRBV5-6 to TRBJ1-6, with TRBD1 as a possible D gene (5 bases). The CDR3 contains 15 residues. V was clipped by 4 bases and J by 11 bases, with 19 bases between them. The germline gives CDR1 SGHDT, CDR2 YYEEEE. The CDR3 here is CASSPLRLQAAPLHF. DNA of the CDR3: TGTGCCAGCAGCCCACTACGGCTACAGGCCGCACCCCTCCACTTT.

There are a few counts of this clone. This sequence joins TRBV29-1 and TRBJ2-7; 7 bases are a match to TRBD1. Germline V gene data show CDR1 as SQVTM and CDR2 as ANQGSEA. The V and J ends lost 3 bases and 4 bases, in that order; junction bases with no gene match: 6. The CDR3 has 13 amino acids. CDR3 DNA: TGCAGCGTTGACGGACAGGAGGTTTACGAGCAGTACTTC. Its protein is CSVDGQEVYEQYF.

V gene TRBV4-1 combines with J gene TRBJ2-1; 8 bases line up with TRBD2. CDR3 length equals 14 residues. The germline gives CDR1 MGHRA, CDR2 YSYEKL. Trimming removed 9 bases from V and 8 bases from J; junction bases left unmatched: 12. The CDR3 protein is CASSGAGATHEQFF. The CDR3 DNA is TGCGCCAGTTCTGGAGCGGGGGCTACTCATGAGCAGTTCTTC.

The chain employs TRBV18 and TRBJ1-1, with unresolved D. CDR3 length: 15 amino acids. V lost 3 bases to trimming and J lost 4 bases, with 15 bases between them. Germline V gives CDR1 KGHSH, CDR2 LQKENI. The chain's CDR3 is CASSPSEKVGTEAFF. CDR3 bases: TGTGCCAGCTCACCGTCGGAGAAGGTGGGCACTGAAGCTTTCTTT.

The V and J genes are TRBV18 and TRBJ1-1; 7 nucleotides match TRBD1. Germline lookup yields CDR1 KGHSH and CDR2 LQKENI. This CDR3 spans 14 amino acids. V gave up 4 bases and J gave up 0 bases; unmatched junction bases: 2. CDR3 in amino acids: CASSRDSMNTEAFF. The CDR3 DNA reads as TGTGCCAGCTCACGGGACAGCATGAACACTGAAGCTTTCTTT.

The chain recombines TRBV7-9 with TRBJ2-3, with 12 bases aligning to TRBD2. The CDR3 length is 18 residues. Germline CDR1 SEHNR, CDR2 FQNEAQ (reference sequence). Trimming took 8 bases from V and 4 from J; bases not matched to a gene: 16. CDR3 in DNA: TGTGCCAGCCGACCAACGTACCGACTAGCGGGGGAATCAGATACGCAGTATTTT. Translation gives CASRPTYRLAGESDTQYF. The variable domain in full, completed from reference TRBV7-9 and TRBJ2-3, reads DTGVSQNPRHKITKRGQNVTFRCDPISEHNRLYWYRQTLGQGPEFLTYFQNEAQLEKSRLLSDRFSAERPKGSFSTLEIQRTEQGDSAMYLCASRPTYRLAGESDTQYFGPGTRLTVL.

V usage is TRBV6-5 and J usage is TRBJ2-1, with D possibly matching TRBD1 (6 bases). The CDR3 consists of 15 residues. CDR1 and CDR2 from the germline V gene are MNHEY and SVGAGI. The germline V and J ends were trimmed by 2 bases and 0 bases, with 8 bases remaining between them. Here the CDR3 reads CASSYRDISYNEQFF. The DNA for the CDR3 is TGTGCCAGCAGTTACCGGGACATCTCCTACAATGAGCAGTTCTTC.

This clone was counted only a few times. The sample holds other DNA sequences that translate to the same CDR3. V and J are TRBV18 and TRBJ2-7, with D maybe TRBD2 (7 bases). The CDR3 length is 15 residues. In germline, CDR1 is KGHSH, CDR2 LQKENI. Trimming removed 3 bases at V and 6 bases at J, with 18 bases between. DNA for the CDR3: TGTGCCAGCTCACCCACCAAGGGGGGGATTGGCGAGCAGTACTTC. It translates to CASSPTKGGIGEQYF.

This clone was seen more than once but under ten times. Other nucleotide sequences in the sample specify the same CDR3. The CDR3 region has the DNA TGTGCCAGCAGCCTCCGGGACAGGGGGTCTTACAATGAGCAGTTCTTC. Its translation is CASSLRDRGSYNEQFF. The chain combines TRBV7-3 with TRBJ2-1; 11 bases match TRBD1. CDR3 length equals 16 residues. J was trimmed by 4 bases and V by 5 bases; bases with no gene match: 7. Germline V gene data show CDR1 as SGHTA and CDR2 as FQGTGA.

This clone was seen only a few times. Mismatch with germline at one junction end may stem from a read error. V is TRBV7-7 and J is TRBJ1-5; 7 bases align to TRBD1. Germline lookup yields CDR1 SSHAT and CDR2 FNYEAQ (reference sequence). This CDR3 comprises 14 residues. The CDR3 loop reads CASSFQGGNQPQHF. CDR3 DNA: TGTGCTAGCAGCTTCCAGGGGGGAAATCAGCCCCAGCATTTT. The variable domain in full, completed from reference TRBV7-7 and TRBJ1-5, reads GAGVSQSPRYKVTKRGQDVTLRCDPISSHATLYWYQQALGQGPEFLTYFNYEAQPDKSGLPSDRFSAERPEGSISTLTIQRTEQRDSAMYRCASSFQGGNQPQHFGDGTRLSIL.

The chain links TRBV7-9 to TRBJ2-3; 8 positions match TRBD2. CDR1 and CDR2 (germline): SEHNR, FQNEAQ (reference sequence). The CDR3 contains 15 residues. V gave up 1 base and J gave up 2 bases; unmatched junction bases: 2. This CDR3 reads CASSLGSGVTDTQYF. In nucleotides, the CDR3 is TGTGCCAGCAGCTTAGGTAGCGGGGTCACAGATACGCAGTATTTT.

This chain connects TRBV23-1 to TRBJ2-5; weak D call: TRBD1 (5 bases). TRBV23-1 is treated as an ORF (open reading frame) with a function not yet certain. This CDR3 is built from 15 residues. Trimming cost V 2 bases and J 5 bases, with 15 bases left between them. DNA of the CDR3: TGCGCCAGCAGTCAAAGGCCCCGCAGGGCGGAGACCCAGTACTTC. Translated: CASSQRPRRAETQYF.

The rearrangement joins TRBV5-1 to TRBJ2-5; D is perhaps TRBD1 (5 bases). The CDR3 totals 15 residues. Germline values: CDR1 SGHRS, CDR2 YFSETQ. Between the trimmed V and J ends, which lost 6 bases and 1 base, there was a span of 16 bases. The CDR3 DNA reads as TGCGCCAGCACCCAGGATTTGACAGCCCAAGAGACCCAGTACTTC. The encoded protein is CASTQDLTAQETQYF. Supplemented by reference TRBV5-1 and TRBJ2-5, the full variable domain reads KAGVTQTPRYLIKTRGQQVTLSCSPISGHRSVSWYQQTPGQGLQFLFEYFSETQRNKGNFPGRFSGRQFSNSRSEMNVSTLELGDSALYLCASTQDLTAQETQYFGPGTRLLVL.

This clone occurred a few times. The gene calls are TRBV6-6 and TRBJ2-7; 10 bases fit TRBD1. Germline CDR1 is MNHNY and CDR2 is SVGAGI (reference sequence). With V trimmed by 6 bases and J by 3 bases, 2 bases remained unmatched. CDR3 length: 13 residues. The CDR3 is CASRGQGNYEQYF. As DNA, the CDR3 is TGTGCCAGCAGGGGACAGGGGAACTACGAGCAGTACTTC.

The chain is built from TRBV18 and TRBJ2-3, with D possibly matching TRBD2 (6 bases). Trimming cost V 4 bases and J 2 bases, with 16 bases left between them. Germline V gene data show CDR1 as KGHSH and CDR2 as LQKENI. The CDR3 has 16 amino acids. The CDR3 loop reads CASSLRRADFTDTQYF. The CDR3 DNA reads TGTGCCAGCTCACTCCGGAGGGCGGATTTCACAGATACGCAGTATTTT.

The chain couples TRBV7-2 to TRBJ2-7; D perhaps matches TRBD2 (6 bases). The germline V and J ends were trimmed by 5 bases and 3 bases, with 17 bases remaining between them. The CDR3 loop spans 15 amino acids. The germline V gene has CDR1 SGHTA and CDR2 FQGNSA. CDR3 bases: TGTGCCAGCAGCCCAAGGACGGGCGGGGACTACGAGCAGTACTTC. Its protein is CASSPRTGGDYEQYF.

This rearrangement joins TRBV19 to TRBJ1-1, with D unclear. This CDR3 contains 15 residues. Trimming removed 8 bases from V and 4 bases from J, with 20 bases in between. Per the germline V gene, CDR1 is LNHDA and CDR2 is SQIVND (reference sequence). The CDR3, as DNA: TGTGCCAGTCGTCCCCAGGAGGGCCGCGGCACTGAAGCTTTCTTT. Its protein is CASRPQEGRGTEAFF. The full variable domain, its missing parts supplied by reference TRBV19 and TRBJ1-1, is DGGITQSPKYLFRKEGQNVTLSCEQNLNHDAMYWYRQDPGQGLRLIYYSQIVNDFQKGDIAEGYSVSREKKESFPLTVTSAQKNPTAFYLCASRPQEGRGTEAFFGQGTRLTVV.

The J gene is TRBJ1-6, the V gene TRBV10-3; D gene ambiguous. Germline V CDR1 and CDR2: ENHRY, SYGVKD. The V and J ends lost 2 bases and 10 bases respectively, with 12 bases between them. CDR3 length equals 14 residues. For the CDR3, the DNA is TGTGCCATCAGTGAGACTAGGGTAGGGTCACCCCTCCACTTT. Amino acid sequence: CAISETRVGSPLHF.

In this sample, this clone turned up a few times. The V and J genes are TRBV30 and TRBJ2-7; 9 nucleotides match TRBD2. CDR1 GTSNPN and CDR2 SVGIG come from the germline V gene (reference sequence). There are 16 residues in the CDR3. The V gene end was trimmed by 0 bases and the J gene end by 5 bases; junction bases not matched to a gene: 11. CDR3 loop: CAWSVAAIAGVDEQYF. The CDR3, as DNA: TGTGCCTGGAGTGTAGCAGCCATAGCGGGAGTGGACGAGCAGTACTTC.

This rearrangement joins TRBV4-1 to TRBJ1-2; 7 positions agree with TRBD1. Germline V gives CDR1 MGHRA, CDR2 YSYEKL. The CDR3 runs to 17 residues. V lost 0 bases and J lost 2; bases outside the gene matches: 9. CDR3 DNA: TGCGCCAGCAGCCAAGATCCAGGGACAGCTTCAAACTATGGCTACACCTTC. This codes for CASSQDPGTASNYGYTF.

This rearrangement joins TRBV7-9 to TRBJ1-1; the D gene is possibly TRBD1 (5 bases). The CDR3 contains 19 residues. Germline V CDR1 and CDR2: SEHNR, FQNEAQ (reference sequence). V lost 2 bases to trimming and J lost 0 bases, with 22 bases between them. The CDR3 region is CASSLKGYGGQGLNTEAFF. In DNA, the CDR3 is TGTGCCAGCAGCTTAAAGGGATACGGAGGGCAGGGTTTGAACACTGAAGCTTTCTTT.

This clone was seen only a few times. CDR3: CASSPLAGSYNEQFF. CDR3 in DNA: TGTGCCAGTAGTCCCTTAGCGGGCTCCTACAATGAGCAGTTCTTC. V gene TRBV19 combines with J gene TRBJ2-1; 7 nucleotides line up with TRBD2. The CDR3 has 15 amino acids. Germline values: CDR1 LNHDA, CDR2 SQIVND (reference sequence). Trimming took 5 bases from V and 0 from J; bases not matched to a gene: 4.

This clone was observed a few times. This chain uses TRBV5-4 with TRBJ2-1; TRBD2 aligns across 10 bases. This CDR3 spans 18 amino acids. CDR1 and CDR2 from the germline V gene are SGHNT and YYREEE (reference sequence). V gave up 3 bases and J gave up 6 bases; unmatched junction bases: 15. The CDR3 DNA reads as TGTGCCAGCAGCTCCAGTAGGGCTAGCGGGAGTAATGGCAATGAGCAGTTCTTC. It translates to CASSSSRASGSNGNEQFF.

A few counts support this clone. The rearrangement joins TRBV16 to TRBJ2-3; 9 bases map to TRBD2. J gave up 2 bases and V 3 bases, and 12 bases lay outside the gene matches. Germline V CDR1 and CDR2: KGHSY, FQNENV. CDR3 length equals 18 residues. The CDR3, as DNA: TGTGCCAGCAGCCAGCGGGGGATTCTAGCGGGGATCACAGATACGCAGTATTTT. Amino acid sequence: CASSQRGILAGITDTQYF. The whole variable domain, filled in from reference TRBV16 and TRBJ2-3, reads GEEVAQTPKHLVRGEGQKAKLYCAPIKGHSYVFWYQQVLKNEFKFLISFQNENVFDETGMPKERFSAKCLPNSPCSLEIQATKLEDSAVYFCASSQRGILAGITDTQYFGPGTRLTVL.

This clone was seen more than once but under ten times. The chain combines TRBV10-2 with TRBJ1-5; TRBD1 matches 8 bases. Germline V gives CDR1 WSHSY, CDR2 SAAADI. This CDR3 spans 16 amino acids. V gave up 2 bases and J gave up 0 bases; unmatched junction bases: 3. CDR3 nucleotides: TGCGCCAGCAGTGAGGCGACAGGGGATAGCAATCAGCCCCAGCATTTT. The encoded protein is CASSEATGDSNQPQHF.